Presented here are 3 T cell receptor beta chains from one specimen sequenced in a study of blood T cell repertoires in COVID-19. Libraries were prepared by immunoSEQ multiplex PCR; TCRdb keeps only in-frame clonotypes and omits some of them. This table has 250,000 to 350,000 clones, roughly 90% appearing once. The sample taken for sequencing was peripheral blood. These receptors were collected from a man aged 30 to 45 with acute or convalescent COVID-19.

V usage is TRBV5-5 and J usage is TRBJ2-7, with 9 nucleotides matching TRBD2. This CDR3 region has 15 residues. CDR1 and CDR2 (germline): SGHKS, YYEKEE (reference sequence). V trimming: 4 bases; J trimming: 4 bases; junction bases outside the gene matches: 9. The CDR3 sequence is CASSARWREGYEQYF. For the CDR3, the DNA is TGTGCCAGCAGCGCCAGATGGCGGGAGGGGTACGAGCAGTACTTC.

This sequence joins TRBV19 and TRBJ1-5; the D gene is possibly TRBD1 (6 bases). The V gene lost 4 bases and the J gene lost 5 bases, with 18 bases spanning the gap. The CDR3 consists of 16 residues. Per germline, CDR1 LNHDA and CDR2 SQIVND (reference sequence). The CDR3 sequence: CASSRTGRRVDQPQHF. DNA of the CDR3: TGTGCCAGTAGTAGAACAGGGCGAAGAGTTGATCAGCCCCAGCATTTT.

This clone appeared once. The chain has TRBV18 and TRBJ2-7, with a tentative D call TRBD2 (6 bases). The CDR3 is 13 amino acids. From germline, CDR1 is KGHSH and CDR2 LQKENI. The V end was cut by 4 bases, the J end by 5 bases, with 12 bases between. The CDR3 here is CASSLGSGDEQYF. The CDR3 DNA follows: TGTGCCAGCTCACTAGGGTCGGGGGACGAGCAGTACTTC.